This T cell receptor beta chain derives from a study of shared clonotypes between healthy human individuals. Here immunoSEQ multiplex PCR was the method, and the copy in TCRdb shows in-frame clones only, minus some. Of about 870,000 clones listed, approximately 92% are singletons. CD8 cells regarded as naive lacked CD45RO, were positively chosen for CCR7, and omitted terminally differentiated effector memory CD45RA+ cells. This CDR3 is 15 amino acids long. Germline loops: CDR1 MNHNS, CDR2 SASEGT. V lost 2 bases to trimming and J lost 4 bases; unmatched junction nucleotides: 5. The chain has TRBV6-1 and TRBJ1-2; 9 nucleotides agree with TRBD1. The clonotype comes from a man aged 30 to 39 in good health. The sequenced material came from naive CD8+ T cells sorted from blood. The CDR3 DNA reads as TGTGCCAGCAGTGAATGGGAGGGACAGGGCTATGGCTACACCTTC. Translation gives CASSEWEGQGYGYTF.